These T cell receptor beta chains were read from a single sample in a study of a mutant IDH1 vaccine in newly diagnosed glioma. Assay used: immunoSEQ multiplex PCR; TCRdb lists only in-frame clones, some missing. The sample yields about 51,000 clones, over 75% seen once. Their recognized antigens are unknown. The sequencing here drew on PBMCs, taken from a glioma patient whose treatment included an IDH1 peptide vaccine. The receptors stem from a middle-aged man with glioma. The CDR3 runs from the conserved cysteine through the conserved F or W. The D gene is left open where the match is weak. Clone size is given for some rows only: seen once, a few or many times, or a class if the clone is expanded.

cdr3_aa cdr3_nt j_call clone_size d_call v_call
CAISESNGGIGEQYF TGTGCCATCAGTGAGTCGAACGGGGGGATAGGGGAGCAGTACTTC TRBJ2-7 - TRBD2 TRBV10-3
CASSYGGAAETQYF TGCGCCAGCAGCTATGGCGGCGCAGCAGAGACCCAGTACTTC TRBJ2-5 - - TRBV5-1
CASSLPGAGDTGELFF TGCGCCAGCAGCTTGCCGGGGGCAGGGGACACCGGGGAGCTGTTTTTT TRBJ2-2 - - TRBV5-1
CASSQGLGSYNEQFF TGCGCCAGCTCCCAGGGGTTAGGCTCCTACAATGAGCAGTTCTTC TRBJ2-1 - - TRBV5-1
CASRKLMGGMNTEAFF TGTGCCAGCCGTAAACTTATGGGGGGGATGAACACTGAAGCTTTCTTT TRBJ1-1 - - TRBV27
CASSARDFLREKLFF TGTGCCAGCAGTGCCCGGGACTTCCTGAGGGAAAAACTGTTTTTT TRBJ1-4 - - TRBV6-5
CASSLRTSGPVWEQYF TGTGCCAGCAGCTTGAGGACTAGCGGGCCTGTTTGGGAGCAGTACTTC TRBJ2-7 - TRBD2 TRBV5-6
CASSGGFGEQYF TGTGCCAGCAGCGGCGGGTTCGGCGAGCAGTACTTC TRBJ2-7 - - TRBV5-6
CASRKEGGGTDIQYF TGTGCCAGCAGGAAGGAGGGGGGAGGGACGGACATTCAGTACTTC TRBJ2-4 - - TRBV2
CASSSRGAGVNIQYF TGTGCCAGCAGCTCTAGGGGGGCGGGGGTTAACATTCAGTACTTC TRBJ2-4 few - TRBV13
CASSEYGSTDTQYF TGTGCCAGCAGTGAATATGGAAGCACAGATACGCAGTATTTT TRBJ2-3 - - TRBV25-1
CASSIGQGGGQPQHF TGTGCCAGCAGCATCGGACAGGGAGGGGGTCAGCCCCAGCATTTT TRBJ1-5 few TRBD1 TRBV9
CASTGDRGGNEQFF TGTGCCAGCACTGGGGACAGGGGTGGAAATGAGCAGTTCTTC TRBJ2-1 once TRBD1 TRBV7-9
CASSPRTGSDQPQHF TGTGCCAGCTCACCCAGGACAGGGAGCGATCAGCCCCAGCATTTT TRBJ1-5 - TRBD1 TRBV18
CASSPSLGTGGQETQYF TGTGCCAGCTCACCTAGCCTTGGGACAGGGGGCCAAGAGACCCAGTACTTC TRBJ2-5 - TRBD1 TRBV18
CASSGGSGENQPQHF TGTGCCAGCAGTGGGGGGTCGGGGGAAAATCAGCCCCAGCATTTT TRBJ1-5 - - TRBV2
CASSLVGVNTEAFF TGTGCCAGCAGCTTAGTTGGGGTGAACACTGAAGCTTTCTTT TRBJ1-1 - - TRBV7-2
CASSLGSGGPGETQYF TGCGCCAGCAGCTTGGGTAGCGGGGGGCCGGGAGAGACCCAGTACTTC TRBJ2-5 once TRBD2 TRBV5-1
CASSLIGGSNEKLFF TGTGCCAGCAGCTTGATAGGGGGGTCTAATGAAAAACTGTTTTTT TRBJ1-4 - - TRBV5-6
CASSETSGGAYEQFF TGTGCCAGCAGCGAAACTAGCGGGGGGGCCTATGAGCAGTTCTTC TRBJ2-1 - TRBD2 TRBV9
CASSPGLAGANPTDTQYF TGTGCCAGCAGCCCTGGACTAGCGGGGGCTAACCCCACAGATACGCAGTATTTT TRBJ2-3 once TRBD2 TRBV7-3
CASTPGGGLNEQYF TGTGCCAGCACCCCTGGGGGGGGCCTGAACGAGCAGTACTTC TRBJ2-7 - - TRBV13
CASSLDVAGGNEQFF TGCGCCAGCAGCTTGGACGTAGCGGGGGGCAATGAGCAGTTCTTC TRBJ2-1 - TRBD2 TRBV5-1
CASSPNYEQYF TGTGCCAGCAGCCCTAACTACGAGCAGTACTTC TRBJ2-7 medium-sized - TRBV16
CASSPGALGSDEQYF TGTGCCAGCAGCCCGGGGGCGTTAGGGTCGGACGAGCAGTACTTC TRBJ2-7 - - TRBV7-9
CAWTKDRGNQPQHF TGTGCCTGGACTAAGGACAGGGGTAATCAGCCCCAGCATTTT TRBJ1-5 - TRBD1 TRBV30
CASTKHWAGLGNIQYF TGTGCCAGCACCAAACATTGGGCGGGGTTGGGAAACATTCAGTACTTC TRBJ2-4 - - TRBV4-2
CASRDNRAGGDTEAFF TGTGCCAGCAGGGACAATAGAGCCGGCGGCGACACTGAAGCTTTCTTT TRBJ1-1 - - TRBV2
CASSWTGGGNTEAFF TGTGCCAGCAGTTGGACAGGGGGCGGGAACACTGAAGCTTTCTTT TRBJ1-1 - TRBD1 TRBV6-5